The 12 T cell receptor beta chains listed next were all sequenced from one sample in a study of neurological immune-mediated disorders. TCRdb independently ran MiXCR on the 5' RACE reads; one entry per CDR3 protein. The sample yields some 65,000 distinct CDR3 sequences, roughly 5% seen once. Input material: PBMCs. Source of these receptors: a woman aged 25 to 45 with multiple sclerosis.

This clonotype was counted ten times or more. The chain couples TRBV20-1 to TRBJ2-1; the match to TRBD2 covers 14 bases. CDR1 DFQATT and CDR2 SNEGSKA come from the germline V gene (reference sequence). This CDR3 has 14 residues. J was trimmed by 6 bases and V by 6 bases; bases with no gene match: 4. The CDR3 DNA follows: TGCAGTGCCAGGACTAGCGGGGGGACCAATGAGCAGTTCTTC. This gives the protein CSARTSGGTNEQFF.

This clonotype was found many times. This rearrangement joins TRBV5-1 to TRBJ1-1; 7 nucleotides agree with TRBD1. The V segment lost 5 bases and the J segment 0 bases; nucleotides outside the gene matches: 7. From germline, CDR1 is SGHRS and CDR2 YFSETQ. This CDR3 is 15 amino acids long. DNA for the CDR3: TGCGCCAGCAGGGAACAGGGGTCTTTGAACACTGAAGCTTTCTTT. It translates to CASREQGSLNTEAFF.

Many counts were recorded for this clonotype. The CDR3, as DNA: TGTGCCAGCAGTTTAATTGGGGGTGGAACGGATACGCAGTATTTT. Amino acids: CASSLIGGGTDTQYF. The rearrangement joins TRBV27 to TRBJ2-3; tentatively, D is TRBD1 or TRBD2 (5 bases each). Trimming pared 2 bases from V and 6 bases from J, leaving 15 bases between. In germline, CDR1 is MNHEY, CDR2 SMNVEV (reference sequence). The CDR3 contains 15 residues.

At least ten counts were recorded for this clonotype. The chain links TRBV3-1 to TRBJ2-7; possible D gene TRBD2, 6 bases. V was pared by 0 bases and J by 7 bases, with 10 bases between. There are 13 residues in the CDR3. Per germline, CDR1 LGHDT and CDR2 YNNKEL (reference sequence). The CDR3 nucleotides are TGTGCCAGCAGCCAAGATGGAGGGGCAGAGCAGTACTTC. Translation gives CASSQDGGAEQYF.

This clonotype was counted at least ten times. The chain is built from TRBV20-1 and TRBJ2-1; TRBD2 matches 12 bases. Germline CDR1 is DFQATT and CDR2 is SNEGSKA (reference sequence). The CDR3 length is 14 residues. The V and J ends lost 1 base and 5 bases, in that order; junction bases with no gene match: 0. CDR3 region: CSARGLAGDNEQFF. DNA of the CDR3: TGCAGTGCTAGAGGACTAGCGGGGGACAATGAGCAGTTCTTC.

In its sample, this clonotype was seen many times. The V call is TRBV5-1, the J call TRBJ1-2, with 7 bases fitting TRBD1. Germline values: CDR1 SGHRS, CDR2 YFSETQ. Losses at the gene ends were 5 bases for V and 4 bases for J; bases not matched to a gene: 2. CDR3 size: 12 residues. The CDR3 sequence is CASRRDSYGYTF. CDR3 nucleotides: TGCGCCAGCAGACGGGACAGCTATGGCTACACCTTC.

This clonotype was detected ten times or more. This chain connects TRBV7-2 to TRBJ1-5, with 11 bases aligning to TRBD1. The CDR3 length is 15 residues. J gave up 6 bases and V 4 bases, and 5 bases lay outside the gene matches. Germline CDR1 is SGHTA and CDR2 is FQGNSA. CDR3 sequence: CASSSDRGQGQPQHF. The CDR3 DNA is TGTGCCAGCAGCTCGGACAGGGGGCAGGGTCAGCCCCAGCATTTT. Based on the CDR3 plus reference TRBV7-2 and TRBJ1-5, the full variable domain is GAGVSQSPSNKVTEKGKDVELRCDPISGHTALYWYRQSLGQGLEFLIYFQGNSAPDKSGLPSDRFSAERTGGSVSTLTIQRTQQEDSAVYLCASSSDRGQGQPQHFGDGTRLSIL.

This clonotype has at least ten counts. The chain's CDR3 is CASSEGRNTEAFF. As DNA, the CDR3 is TGTGCCAGCAGTGAAGGGCGGAACACTGAAGCTTTCTTT. The chain has TRBV6-1 and TRBJ1-1; D uncertain. The germline V and J ends were trimmed by 1 base and 1 base, with 4 bases remaining between them. This CDR3 region has 13 residues. The germline V gene has CDR1 MNHNS and CDR2 SASEGT.

This clonotype has a count of ten or more. The chain carries TRBV12-3 or TRBV12-4 and TRBJ2-1; 7 bases are shared with TRBD2. The length of the CDR3 is 15 residues. With V trimmed by 6 bases and J by 6 bases, 11 bases remained unmatched. In DNA, the CDR3 is TGTGCCAGCAGCTCCCGGTCGGGGGGTTCCAATGAGCAGTTCTTC. This gives the protein CASSSRSGGSNEQFF.

In regard to this clonotype: One base away lies a much larger clone, so this may be a sequencing read error. The chain is built from TRBV7-9 and TRBJ2-1; perhaps TRBD2 as D (6 bases). The CDR3 contains 12 residues. Trimming stripped 6 bases from V and 10 bases from J, with 13 bases between. CDR1 is SEHNR, CDR2 FQNEAQ, per germline (reference sequence). As DNA, the CDR3 is TGTGCCAGCAGACTCGACGGGGGAGAGCAGTTCTTC. Protein product: CASRLDGGEQFF.

This clonotype was seen ten or more times. This chain links TRBV6-5 with TRBJ1-1, with D perhaps TRBD1 (5 bases). CDR3 length: 14 residues. The V gene's germline CDR1 is MNHEY and CDR2 SVGAGI. V was pared by 6 bases and J by 1 base, with 12 bases between. The CDR3 DNA sequence: TGTGCCAGCAGGCCGGGACGAGAGAACACTGAAGCTTTCTTT. Protein product: CASRPGRENTEAFF.

In this sample, this clonotype turned up many times. This rearrangement joins TRBV10-3 to TRBJ1-2; D is unresolved. V was clipped by 2 bases and J by 8 bases, with 6 bases between them. Germline V gene data show CDR1 as ENHRY and CDR2 as SYGVKD. The CDR3 spans 11 residues. The CDR3 bases are TGTGCCATCAGTGAGGGTCCCGGCTACACCTTC. It codes for CAISEGPGYTF.